These 17 T cell receptor beta chains were sequenced from one sample in a study of response to subunit inactivated influenza vaccine (dated by TCRdb to between 2018 and 2020). The library was made by RT-PCR. The reads were generated on an Illumina HiSeq 2500. The public reads were run again by TCRdb, first through fastp at Q25 and then through MiXCR, and only productive beta chains were kept. Identical CDR3 proteins give one entry, which carries the most common genes and DNA. The sample yields hundreds of thousands of distinct CDR3 sequences; approximately 17% were counted once. Clones ranked in the top ten supply about a tenth of the sample. Sequencing was performed on PBMCs from blood, taken more than 4 days after vaccination. The origin of the receptors is a man aged 45-60 years who received an inactivated influenza vaccine. Donor details come from another sample of the same person, matched by shared clones.

This chain uses TRBV2 with TRBJ2-5; D possibly uses TRBD1 or TRBD2 (5 bases each). With 8 bases removed from V and 3 bases from J, the gap between germline ends came to 16 bases. Germline assignment: CDR1 SNHLY and CDR2 FYNNEI. The CDR3 has 14 amino acids. CDR3 in amino acids: CASGGFTSKETQYF. In DNA, the CDR3 is TGTGCCAGCGGGGGATTCACTTCCAAAGAGACCCAGTACTTC.

This clonotype has a handful of counts. The CDR3 region is CASSGKNLIYGYTF. The CDR3 DNA is TGTGCCAGCAGCGGCAAGAACTTGATCTATGGCTACACCTTC. The chain employs TRBV13 and TRBJ1-2; D unclear. The germline gives CDR1 PRHDT, CDR2 FYEKMQ (reference sequence). Trimming cost V 5 bases and J 4 bases, with 14 bases left between them. This CDR3 comprises 14 residues.

The chain employs TRBV11-1 and TRBJ1-3; D might be TRBD1 (6 bases). Germline V CDR1 and CDR2: SGHAT, FQDESV (reference sequence). The CDR3 spans 15 residues. The V and J ends lost 5 bases and 2 bases respectively, with 13 bases between them. The CDR3, as DNA: TGTGCCAGCAGCCGGACAGTGGACCCTGGAAACACCATATATTTT. It specifies CASSRTVDPGNTIYF. The full variable domain, in which reference TRBV11-1 and TRBJ1-3 provide the parts outside the CDR3, is EAEVAQSPRYKITEKSQAVAFWCDPISGHATLYWYRQILGQGPELLVQFQDESVVDDSQLPKDRFSAERLKGVDSTLKIQPAELGDSAMYLCASSRTVDPGNTIYFGEGSWLTVV.

This clonotype has only a few counts. The rearrangement joins TRBV15 to TRBJ2-7; D is perhaps TRBD1 (6 bases). The germline V and J ends were trimmed by 3 bases and 6 bases, with 15 bases remaining between them. CDR3 size: 14 residues. Germline lookup yields CDR1 LNHNV and CDR2 YYDKDF (reference sequence). CDR3 in DNA: TGTGCCACCAGCAGTAGGGGGAGAGGGTTCGAGCAGTACTTC. Amino acids: CATSSRGRGFEQYF. Based on the CDR3 plus reference TRBV15 and TRBJ2-7, the full variable domain is DAMVIQNPRYQVTQFGKPVTLSCSQTLNHNVMYWYQQKSSQAPKLLFHYYDKDFNNEADTPDNFQSRRPNTSFCFLDIRSPGLGDTAMYLCATSSRGRGFEQYFGPGTRLTVT.

This clonotype has more than one count but fewer than ten. This chain joins TRBV5-1 and TRBJ2-3, with 11 bases matching TRBD2. V lost 0 bases to trimming and J lost 4 bases; unmatched junction nucleotides: 4. The CDR3 has 16 residues. Germline CDR1 reads SGHRS; CDR2 reads YFSETQ. The CDR3: CASSLGLAGGSDTQYF. The CDR3 bases are TGCGCCAGCAGCTTGGGGTTAGCGGGGGGGTCAGATACGCAGTATTTT.

This clonotype turned up a few times. This chain uses TRBV10-3 with TRBJ1-2; 9 bases are a match to TRBD1. The CDR3 spans 14 residues. Trimming cost V 8 bases and J 5 bases; bases outside gene matches: 9. Germline values: CDR1 ENHRY, CDR2 SYGVKD. The CDR3 spells CAIDPGTGLYGYTF. The CDR3 nucleotides read TGTGCCATCGACCCCGGGACAGGGCTATATGGCTACACCTTC.

DNA for the CDR3: TGTGCCAGCAGTCGGTCACAGCCGCCCTACGAGCAGTACTTC. It encodes CASSRSQPPYEQYF. The chain recombines TRBV27 with TRBJ2-7; D remains unclear. The CDR3 extends over 14 amino acids. The germline V gene has CDR1 MNHEY and CDR2 SMNVEV (reference sequence). V lost 5 bases and J 2 bases, leaving 13 bases between the germline ends.

This clonotype showed up just a few times. V usage is TRBV7-3 and J usage is TRBJ2-3; D call uncertain. The CDR3 covers 13 residues. CDR1 is SGHTA, CDR2 FQGTGA, per germline. Trimming pared 5 bases from V and 5 bases from J, leaving 11 bases between. Here the CDR3 DNA reads TGTGCCAGCAGCCCCGCGGTGAAAGATACGCAGTATTTT. Translation: CASSPAVKDTQYF.

The chain recombines TRBV29-1 with TRBJ2-2; possible D gene TRBD1, 6 bases. CDR3 length: 14 residues. Germline V gene sequence: CDR1 SQVTM, CDR2 ANQGSEA. V shed 1 base and J shed 6 bases, with 12 bases lying between them. The CDR3 region has the DNA TGCAGCGTTGAAGGAACAGGGAGTCCCGGGGAGCTGTTTTTT. As protein: CSVEGTGSPGELFF.

The J gene is TRBJ2-7, the V gene TRBV5-1; 9 positions match TRBD2. This CDR3 region has 16 residues. V trimming: 0 bases; J trimming: 6 bases; junction bases outside the gene matches: 10. CDR1 SGHRS and CDR2 YFSETQ come from the germline V gene. In DNA form, the CDR3 reads TGCGCCAGCAGCTTGGAAGCAGGCGGGAGGGCCAGCGAGCAGTACTTC. This encodes CASSLEAGGRASEQYF.

V and J are TRBV2 and TRBJ2-1, with 12 bases that match TRBD2. With V trimmed by 8 bases and J by 0 bases, 11 bases remained unmatched. Germline assignment: CDR1 SNHLY and CDR2 FYNNEI. The CDR3 runs to 18 residues. The CDR3 here is CASAVLAGGLSSYNEQFF. The DNA of the CDR3 is TGTGCCAGCGCCGTACTAGCGGGGGGACTTAGCTCCTACAATGAGCAGTTCTTC.

This clonotype was counted only a few times. The chain uses TRBV20-1 and TRBJ1-5; 7 bases line up with TRBD1. The CDR3 extends over 14 amino acids. The germline CDR1 and CDR2 sequences are DFQATT and SNEGSKA (reference sequence). The trim removed 3 bases at V and 5 bases at J, leaving 7 bases unmatched. CDR3 loop: CSAREQGWDQPQHF. The DNA of the CDR3 is TGCAGTGCTAGGGAACAGGGGTGGGATCAGCCCCAGCATTTT.

J is TRBJ2-5 and V is TRBV29-1; D uncertain. Trimming took off 6 bases at V and 1 base at J, with 9 bases between the two ends. Germline V gene sequence: CDR1 SQVTM, CDR2 ANQGSEA. There are 12 residues in the CDR3. The CDR3 sequence: CSVGPGQETQYF. In DNA, the CDR3 is TGCAGCGTAGGACCGGGCCAAGAGACCCAGTACTTC.

The chain combines TRBV27 with TRBJ2-3; tentatively, D is TRBD1 (5 bases). Trimming shortened V by 6 bases and J by 1 base, and 11 bases separated the two germline ends. The CDR3 sequence is 14 residues long. In germline, CDR1 is MNHEY, CDR2 SMNVEV (reference sequence). CDR3 bases: TGTGCCAGCAGATTCTTACAGGGCACAGATACGCAGTATTTT. Translated: CASRFLQGTDTQYF.

Note on this clonotype: Germline is not matched at one junction end, which may reflect a read error. CDR3 DNA: TGTGCCAGCACCATTACCCGGGACCCGCAAGATGCGCAGTATTTT. Residues: CASTITRDPQDAQYF. This chain joins TRBV6-1 and TRBJ2-3, with D perhaps being TRBD1 or TRBD2 (5 bases each). Germline V gene data show CDR1 as MNHNS and CDR2 as SASEGT. There are 15 residues in the CDR3.

This clonotype was seen only a few times. The genes are TRBV19 and TRBJ2-6, with D perhaps assigned TRBD1 or TRBD2 (5 bases each). Trimming removed 5 bases from V and 4 bases from J, with 12 bases in between. This CDR3 region has 15 residues. Germline CDR1 is LNHDA and CDR2 is SQIVND (reference sequence). CDR3 protein: CASSRRGEGANVLTF. CDR3 bases: TGTGCCAGTAGTCGAAGGGGAGAGGGGGCCAACGTCCTGACTTTC.

The V and J genes are TRBV10-2 and TRBJ1-4; 9 bases agree with TRBD1. This CDR3 is built from 13 residues. The germline V gene has CDR1 WSHSY and CDR2 SAAADI. The J segment lost 7 bases and the V segment lost 10 bases, leaving 7 bases of the junction unmatched. CDR3 amino acids: CATRQGDGEKLFF. CDR3 in DNA: TGCGCCACCAGACAGGGGGACGGTGAAAAACTGTTTTTT.